This entry describes one TCR beta chain. Here immunoSEQ multiplex PCR was the method, and the copy in TCRdb shows in-frame clones only, minus some. The sample consists of about 190,000 clones, 90% of them appearing once. The data derive from a study of blood T cell repertoires in COVID-19. This CDR3 has 18 residues. CDR1 SGHRS and CDR2 YFSETQ come from the germline V gene. The V and J ends lost 3 bases and 7 bases respectively, with 23 bases between them. The material sequenced was peripheral blood. The rearrangement joins TRBV5-1 to TRBJ1-6; D may be TRBD1 (6 bases). This sequence originates from a man aged 45-65 years with acute or convalescent COVID-19. The chain's CDR3 is CASSYGAGAAGGNSPLHF. CDR3 coding DNA: TGCGCCAGCAGCTACGGTGCAGGGGCCGCGGGAGGGAATTCACCCCTCCACTTT.